This T cell receptor (beta chain) derives from a study of blood T cell repertoires in COVID-19 (dated by TCRdb to the early 2020s). With regard to the full study: Samples covering the acute and convalescent phases of COVID-19 were provided by collaborators in the United States, Italy and Spain. The prospective study material was composed of cDNA or gDNA derived from T cells, B-cell-depleted T cells, or PBMCs. Deeply sampled blood TCRbeta repertoires from subjects exposed to, actively infected with, or recovered from COVID-19 were included in the dataset. A freely available public database, intended as a resource for researchers studying the immune response to SARS-CoV-2, is where the repertoires were released. Samples came from the ongoing ImmuneRACE study (first 160 participants) plus 1,254 subjects from 6 global collaborators. Nearly every sample came with metadata listing a de-identified subject ID, COVID-19 status, age in years and sex. Where available, HLA class I and class II types were obtained from metadata supplied by the sample provider rather than from assay-based typing.

According to the germline V gene (reference sequence), CDR1 reads LNHDA and CDR2 reads SQIVND. The V and J ends are trimmed by 6 bases and 1 base, leaving 18 bases between them. Inclusive of the bounding cysteine and phenylalanine, the CDR3 is 16 residues long. CDR3 DNA only is kept here, 48 bases in frame from base 1. TCRbeta CDR3 regions were amplified from genomic DNA by means of the immunoSEQ Assay, a bias-controlled multiplex PCR. As for the original processing: Nucleated cell counts per sample were estimated from amplification of reference gene primers within the assay. To quantify the absolute abundance of each unique TCRbeta CDR3 rearrangement, sequence reads were collapsed and filtered. For each sample, productive Simpson clonality was calculated as the square root of Simpson's diversity index over productive rearrangements. TCRdb holds this immuneACCESS table with in-frame rearrangements only. Some clones are missing; in checked studies, unresolved V genes explain under half, and the rest has no known cause. That table supplies the V and J calls and clone size; D and trimming were determined from the DNA. The sample table shows approximately 150,000 clones, and more than 75% are seen once. The ten largest clones add up to 4.2% of the sample.

The collaborating institutions used their own protocols to collect whole blood in K2EDTA tubes. For TCRbeta analysis, collaborators shipped samples in one of three forms: frozen whole blood, isolated PBMCs, or DNA extracted from either of those sample types. In regard to this clone: It has no known antigen specificity. Base qualities are missing; no much larger clone stands one base away.

Overall study results and their limits: How much clinical and demographic metadata was included differed by source and by participant, and the metadata was provided uncurated.

This clonotype was obtained from a man aged 60 to 69 with acute or convalescent COVID-19. Sequenced input: peripheral blood. The rearranged chain carries TRBV19 and TRBJ2-5; the best D guess is TRBD1, with 5 bases matching. The bases read TGTGCCAGTAGCCAGGGCCTGTGGATTACCCAAGAGACCCAGTACTTC. Translated, it reads CASSQGLWITQETQYF.